This T cell receptor (beta chain) was obtained from a study of T cells after yellow fever vaccination. This clonotype was counted at least ten times. The CDR3 contains 15 residues. V was shortened by 0 bases and J by 6 bases, with 11 bases between the two germline ends. From germline, CDR1 is SGHTA and CDR2 FQGNSA. TCRdb processed the 5' RACE reads anew with MiXCR; each CDR3 protein has one entry. In the table there are fewer than 35,000 distinct CDR3 sequences, roughly 10% of which are singletons. Findings and limits, study-wide: At under 97% for CD4 and around 91% for CD8, most primary-vaccination clones showed up again after the booster.

The chain links TRBV7-2 to TRBJ2-2, with D hard to call. This clonotype was obtained from a man aged 18-30 years who received the YFV17D yellow fever vaccine. The sequenced sample was PBMCs, either bulk or a sorted T-cell subset (CD4+, CD8+, memory, or dextramer-sorted; not recorded which), obtained less than 16 days after the first yellow fever vaccination. The DNA for the CDR3 is TGTGCCAGCAGCTTAGCCCACCTCGGGTCCGGGGAGCTGTTTTTT. It translates to CASSLAHLGSGELFF.